The source of this TCR beta chain is a study of blood T cell repertoires in COVID-19. Study in general: Acute-phase and convalescent COVID-19 samples originated in the United States, Italy and Spain. PBMCs, B-cell-depleted T cells, or T cells were the source of the cDNA or gDNA that made up the material.

Assay: immunoSEQ multiplex PCR; the TCRdb copy retains only in-frame clones and omits some. Of a few hundred thousand clones listed, 85% are singletons. The CDR3 sequence is 14 residues long. CDR1 and CDR2 from the germline V gene are LNHDA and SQIVND (reference sequence). V lost 5 bases, J lost 7 bases, and 12 bases lay in between. In assigning cohorts, the study relied on participant-reported clinical history. Cohort 3 donors were reported recovered after two negative PCRs, clearance, or symptom resolution. Sample: PBMCs or T cells enriched from blood (not recorded which). The origin of this receptor is a woman aged 45-60 years who had recovered from COVID-19. This sequence joins TRBV19 and TRBJ1-6, with D hard to call. The CDR3 loop reads CASSLARRNSPLHF. The DNA for the CDR3 is TGTGCCAGTAGTTTAGCACGGAGGAATTCACCCCTCCACTTT.